These 31 T cell receptor beta chains were all obtained from the same sample, sequenced in a study of T cell clonality in common variable immunodeficiency. Study-wide results and limits: Reportedly, TCR beta sequences from common variable immunodeficiency showed fewer deletions and N-nucleotide insertions.

No antigen has been identified for these receptors. Sequencing used immunoSEQ multiplex PCR; TCRdb keeps in-frame clones, though not all of them. The profile covers about 42,000 clones, none occurring a single time. Input material: peripheral blood mononuclear cells. The receptors were sampled from a human donor with common variable immunodeficiency.

This clone has a count of ten or more. From the germline J gene comes the end of the CDR3, since the read stops 3 residues before it. V and J are TRBV7-9 and TRBJ1-1; no clear D. The CDR3 totals 11 residues. CDR1 and CDR2 (germline): SEHNR, FQNEAQ (reference sequence). The ends were cut back, 0 bases at V and 6 bases at J, with 2 bases in the middle. CDR3 bases read: TGTGCCAGCAGCTTAGCCGCTGAA. Its protein product is CASSLAAE. The whole CDR3 protein reads CASSLAAEAFF.

This clone appeared many times. The read is 3 residues too short to cover the CDR3 end, so that end is filled in from the germline J gene. The rearrangement joins TRBV5-1 to TRBJ1-1; 8 bases line up with TRBD1. V was pared by 0 bases and J by 5 bases, with 6 bases of the junction left unmatched. The CDR3 is 15 amino acids. Germline-derived CDR1 and CDR2 are SGHRS and YFSETQ. CDR3 in amino acids: CASSLADRANTEAFF. The part of the CDR3 DNA that was read is TGCGCCAGCAGCTTGGCGGACAGGGCAAATACTGAA. Using reference TRBV5-1 and TRBJ1-1 for the parts outside the CDR3, the full variable domain is KAGVTQTPRYLIKTRGQQVTLSCSPISGHRSVSWYQQTPGQGLQFLFEYFSETQRNKGNFPGRFSGRQFSNSRSEMNVSTLELGDSALYLCASSLADRANTEAFFGQGTRLTVV.

Of note for this clone: Read sequence stops 3 residues before the CDR3 end, and the germline J gene provides the missing end. This chain joins TRBV2 and TRBJ2-3, with D perhaps given as TRBD1 or TRBD2 (5 bases each). The germline CDR1 and CDR2 sequences are SNHLY and FYNNEI. The CDR3 extends over 15 amino acids. Trimming removed 6 bases from V and 1 base from J, with 14 bases in between. The chain's CDR3 is CASSPRGVGTDTQYF. The sequenced CDR3 bases are TGTGCCAGCAGCCCGAGGGGTGTCGGCACAGATACG. Using reference TRBV2 and TRBJ2-3 for the parts outside the CDR3, the full variable domain is EPEVTQTPSHQVTQMGQEVILRCVPISNHLYFYWYRQILGQKVEFLVSFYNNEISEKSEIFDDQFSVERPDGSNFTLKIRSTKLEDSAMYFCASSPRGVGTDTQYFGPGTRLTVL.

This clone occurred many times. The sequence runs out 3 residues before the end of the CDR3; the remainder is reconstructed from the germline J gene. This chain uses TRBV20-1 with TRBJ1-1; D is undetermined. The V and J ends lost 5 bases and 1 base respectively, with 8 bases between them. CDR1 and CDR2 (germline): DFQATT, SNEGSKA (reference sequence). The length of the CDR3 is 12 residues. The CDR3 DNA, read in part, is TGCAGTGCTCCAACAGAGAACACTGAA. It is translated as CSAPTENTE. From start to end, the CDR3 is CSAPTENTEAFF.

This clone appeared many times. The read is 3 residues too short to cover the CDR3 end, so that end is filled in from the germline J gene. The rearrangement uses TRBV12-5 and TRBJ2-1; D might be TRBD1 (7 bases). Trimming removed 5 bases at V and 4 bases at J, with 18 bases between. This CDR3 contains 16 residues. Germline CDR1 is LGHNT and CDR2 is FRNRAP. The CDR3 loop is CASGPSAGQFYNEQFF. Incomplete CDR3 DNA: TGTGCTAGTGGTCCCTCCGCGGGACAGTTTTACAATGAG.

Concerning this clone itself: The observed sequence ends 3 residues before the CDR3 terminus, with the missing tail filled in from the germline J gene. The V call is TRBV6-1, the J call TRBJ1-6; D call uncertain. V was shortened by 4 bases and J by 10 bases, with 11 bases between the two germline ends. The germline gives CDR1 MNHNS, CDR2 SASEGT. The CDR3 runs to 13 residues. CDR3 sequence: CASSGRGNSPLHF. Partial CDR3 DNA: TGTGCCAGCAGTGGACGGGGAAACTCACCC.

This clone was detected only a few times. The sequenced fragment ends 3 residues before the CDR3 boundary, so the rest is inferred from the germline J gene. The chain couples TRBV23-1 to TRBJ2-2, with D possibly TRBD1 on 6 matching bases. TRBV23-1 is an open reading frame whose function is uncertain. Deletions cut 6 bases from V and 6 bases from J, with 11 bases between. This CDR3 comprises 13 residues. The CDR3 bases that were read are TGCGCCAGCAGCCTACAGGGTTCCGGGGAG. Encoded protein: CASSLQGSGE. The CDR3 in its entirety is CASSLQGSGELFF.

The CDR3 region is CSASKGSEQETQYF. The sequenced part of the CDR3 DNA is TGCAGTGCCTCAAAGGGGTCGGAACAAGAGACC. This chain links TRBV20-1 with TRBJ2-5; a possible D gene is TRBD1 (5 bases). The read terminates 3 residues before the CDR3 end, so the remaining end is supplied by the germline J gene. The CDR3 is 14 residues long. Germline assignment: CDR1 DFQATT and CDR2 SNEGSKA (reference sequence). Deletions cut 6 bases from V and 2 bases from J, with 16 bases between.

On this clone: The read ends 3 residues before the CDR3 terminus; that terminus is restored from the germline J gene. This chain links TRBV7-6 with TRBJ2-7; 7 bases line up with TRBD2. The CDR3 is 14 amino acids. Germline CDR1 is SGHVS and CDR2 is FNYEAQ. After removal of 5 bases from V and 0 bases from J, the junction contained 4 bases not matched to a gene. The part of the CDR3 DNA that was read is TGTGCCAGCAGCCCCGGGACTAACTCCTACGAG. Protein sequence: CASSPGTNSYE. The CDR3 as a whole reads CASSPGTNSYEQYF.

In regard to this clone: The read ends 3 residues before the CDR3 terminus; that terminus is restored from the germline J gene. The V and J genes are TRBV20-1 and TRBJ2-7; 8 positions agree with TRBD2. Trimming removed 8 bases from V and 2 bases from J; junction bases left unmatched: 2. The CDR3 extends over 11 amino acids. CDR1 DFQATT and CDR2 SNEGSKA come from the germline V gene (reference sequence). The sequenced CDR3 bases are TGCAGTTCGGGGGGGACCTACGAG. Its protein is CSSGGTYE. The whole CDR3 reads CSSGGTYEQYF.

This clone has at least ten counts. The CDR3 extends 3 residues past the end of the read, so its final part is completed from the germline J gene. The V call is TRBV19, the J call TRBJ2-4, with 13 bases fitting TRBD2. V lost 7 bases, J lost 8 bases, and 11 bases stayed unmatched. This CDR3 has 16 amino acids. Germline lookup yields CDR1 LNHDA and CDR2 SQIVND (reference sequence). The CDR3 protein is CASNPLGLAGEDIQYF. The CDR3 DNA, read in part, is TGTGCCAGTAACCCCCTAGGACTAGCGGGAGAGGACATT.

Notes on this clone: The observed sequence ends 3 residues before the CDR3 terminus, with the missing tail filled in from the germline J gene. This chain links TRBV6-2 or TRBV6-3 with TRBJ1-4, with no clear D. The CDR3 contains 15 residues. Trimming shortened V by 4 bases and J by 5 bases, and 14 bases separated the two germline ends. The V gene's germline CDR1 is MNHEY and CDR2 SVGEGT. The CDR3 DNA, read in part, is TGTGCCAGCAGTTTCCGACAATCATGGAATGAAAAA. Its protein product is CASSFRQSWNEK. In full, the CDR3 is CASSFRQSWNEKLFF.

This clone has at least ten counts. The read ends 3 residues early relative to the CDR3; the germline J gene fills the gap. The rearrangement uses TRBV18 and TRBJ1-1; D perhaps matches TRBD1 (6 bases). CDR3 length: 13 residues. The germline gives CDR1 KGHSH, CDR2 LQKENI. Trimming took off 4 bases at V and 5 bases at J, with 11 bases between the two ends. Partial CDR3 DNA: TGTGCCAGCTCACTGGATCAGGGGACTGAA. This encodes CASSLDQGTE. The CDR3 in full is CASSLDQGTEAFF.

This clone was seen a handful of times. Here the CDR3 reads CASSPSLTGTGHTEAFF. Incomplete CDR3 DNA: TGTGCCAGCTCACCTAGCCTAACCGGGACAGGCCACACTGAA. The chain links TRBV18 to TRBJ1-1, with 8 bases matching TRBD1. The observed sequence ends 3 residues before the CDR3 terminus, with the missing tail filled in from the germline J gene. The CDR3 spans 17 residues. The V gene's germline CDR1 is KGHSH and CDR2 LQKENI. V shed 3 bases, J shed 3 bases, and the junction held 12 bases outside the gene matches.

This clone was detected many times. The read ends 3 residues early relative to the CDR3; the germline J gene fills the gap. The sample has other DNA sequences that encode this CDR3 too. The V gene is TRBV7-8, the J gene TRBJ1-2, with D possibly TRBD1 on 5 matching bases. The CDR3 is made up of 12 amino acids. Germline-derived CDR1 and CDR2 are SGHVS and FQNEAQ. CDR3 DNA (partial): TGTGCCAGCAGCTTAGGGGGCGGGGGA. Encoded protein: CASSLGGGG. The complete CDR3 protein is CASSLGGGGYTF.

This clone was found many times. The part of the CDR3 DNA that was read is TGTGCCAGCAGCTGGGGAGATCCGGGGGGGACTGAA. This sequence encodes CASSWGDPGGTE. The CDR3 as a whole reads CASSWGDPGGTEAFF. This chain uses TRBV7-6 with TRBJ1-1; a weak D match, TRBD1 (5 bases). The CDR3 goes on 3 residues after the read ends, and that part is filled in from the germline J gene. The CDR3 runs to 15 residues. V was clipped by 4 bases and J by 5 bases, with 17 bases between them. CDR1 and CDR2 from the germline V gene are SGHVS and FNYEAQ.

At least ten counts were recorded for this clone. With the read ending 3 residues before the CDR3 end, the germline J gene is used to fill in that end. The chain employs TRBV5-1 and TRBJ2-3; 10 nucleotides line up with TRBD2. The ends lost 6 bases at V and 0 bases at J; junction bases unmatched: 10. The CDR3 contains 17 residues. The germline CDR1 and CDR2 sequences are SGHRS and YFSETQ. The CDR3 here is CASTPLTSGSSTDTQYF. The CDR3 bases that were read are TGCGCCAGCACCCCTCTGACTAGCGGGTCTAGCACAGATACG.

Worth noting for this clone: One junction end disagrees with the germline gene, perhaps due to a read error. The read terminates 3 residues ahead of where the CDR3 ends, so the germline J gene completes it. V and J are TRBV7-9 and TRBJ2-7, with D possibly matching TRBD2 (5 bases). The length of the CDR3 is 12 residues. The V gene's germline CDR1 is SEHNR and CDR2 FQNEAQ (reference sequence). The CDR3 sequence: CSSSSGAYEQYF. CDR3 DNA, as far as it was read: TGTTCCAGCAGTTCCGGGGCCTACGAG.

Comments on this clone: Read coverage stops 3 residues before the CDR3 terminus; the germline J gene supplies the remainder. The J gene is TRBJ1-2, the V gene TRBV18, with 9 bases matching TRBD1. The ends lost 3 bases at V and 2 bases at J; junction bases unmatched: 4. The germline gives CDR1 KGHSH, CDR2 LQKENI. The CDR3 consists of 15 residues. CDR3 region: CASSPRDRDNYGYTF. The CDR3 bases that were read are TGTGCCAGCTCACCCCGGGACAGGGACAACTATGGC.

This clone was seen more than once but under ten times. Coverage ceases 3 residues before the CDR3 finishes, and the germline J gene fills in the end. V is TRBV7-2 and J is TRBJ2-1; D perhaps matches TRBD1 (6 bases). V gave up 5 bases and J gave up 3 bases, with 14 bases separating them. This CDR3 region has 15 residues. Germline values: CDR1 SGHTA, CDR2 FQGNSA. The covered CDR3 bases are TGTGCCAGCAGCCCGAGGCCGGACAGCTACAATGAG. It is translated as CASSPRPDSYNE. In full, the CDR3 reads CASSPRPDSYNEQFF. Combining the CDR3 with reference TRBV7-2 and TRBJ2-1 gives the whole variable domain GAGVSQSPSNKVTEKGKDVELRCDPISGHTALYWYRQSLGQGLEFLIYFQGNSAPDKSGLPSDRFSAERTGGSVSTLTIQRTQQEDSAVYLCASSPRPDSYNEQFFGPGTRLTVL.

This clone has ten or more counts. The read stops 3 residues short of the end of the CDR3; the missing end is completed from the germline J gene. This chain uses TRBV7-2 with TRBJ1-3; no definite D call. CDR1 and CDR2 (germline): SGHTA, FQGNSA. CDR3 size: 13 residues. V lost 5 bases to trimming and J lost 2 bases, with 7 bases between them. Incomplete CDR3 DNA: TGTGCCAGCAGCCCGACAACTGGAAACACC. Translating gives CASSPTTGNT. The full-length CDR3 reads as CASSPTTGNTIYF.

This clone was seen ten or more times. CDR3 bases read: TGTGCCAGCTCACTGGGACAGGGGGTCAATTCACCC. Translation: CASSLGQGVNSP. From start to end, the CDR3 is CASSLGQGVNSPLHF. This chain joins TRBV18 and TRBJ1-6; 11 bases align to TRBD1. The observed sequence ends 3 residues before the CDR3 terminus, with the missing tail filled in from the germline J gene. Germline V gene data show CDR1 as KGHSH and CDR2 as LQKENI. This CDR3 is 15 amino acids long. V lost 4 bases to trimming and J lost 7 bases; unmatched junction nucleotides: 3.

This clone was seen repeatedly, ten times or more. CDR3 DNA, as far as it was read: TGTGCCAGCAGCTCATCGGTCGGGGAG. It codes for CASSSSVGE. The whole CDR3 protein reads CASSSSVGELFF. The rearrangement joins TRBV7-2 to TRBJ2-2; D remains ambiguous. The sequenced fragment ends 3 residues before the CDR3 boundary, so the rest is inferred from the germline J gene. Germline V gives CDR1 SGHTA, CDR2 FQGNSA. The CDR3 consists of 12 residues. Trimming took 4 bases from V and 7 from J, leaving 7 bases between them. Full variable domain (rest looked up from reference TRBV7-2 and TRBJ2-2): GAGVSQSPSNKVTEKGKDVELRCDPISGHTALYWYRQSLGQGLEFLIYFQGNSAPDKSGLPSDRFSAERTGGSVSTLTIQRTQQEDSAVYLCASSSSVGELFFGEGSRLTVL.

This clone was observed a handful of times. The read stops 3 residues short of the end of the CDR3; the missing end is completed from the germline J gene. The rearrangement uses TRBV30 and TRBJ1-2; 8 bases match TRBD1. Germline loops: CDR1 GTSNPN, CDR2 SVGIG (reference sequence). The CDR3 has 13 amino acids. Trimming at V came to 1 base and at J to 7 bases, leaving 5 bases not matched to a gene. The sequenced CDR3 bases are TGTGCCTGGAGTGGACAGGGGTTGAGTGGC. Its translation: CAWSGQGLSG. The full CDR3 protein reads CAWSGQGLSGYTF.

As to this clone: The read stops 3 residues short of the end of the CDR3; the missing end is completed from the germline J gene. The V and J genes are TRBV19 and TRBJ1-5; perhaps TRBD1 as D (6 bases). Between the trimmed V and J ends, which lost 5 bases and 0 bases, there was a span of 11 bases. The germline V gene encodes CDR1 LNHDA and CDR2 SQIVND (reference sequence). This CDR3 spans 15 amino acids. Incomplete CDR3 DNA: TGTGCCAGTAGTGTAAACAGGGATAGCAATCAGCCC. Its protein product is CASSVNRDSNQP. The whole CDR3 sequence reads CASSVNRDSNQPQHF.

This clone showed up many times. The read gets to within 3 residues of the CDR3 end, and the germline J gene fills in the rest. This rearrangement joins TRBV28 to TRBJ2-7, with 8 bases that match TRBD2. The germline V gene has CDR1 MDHEN and CDR2 SYDVKM. The CDR3 covers 17 residues. J was trimmed by 0 bases and V by 4 bases; bases with no gene match: 11. The CDR3 bases that were read are TGTGCCAGCAGTTCCCCCTCTAGCGGGCCATTCTCCTACGAG. This encodes CASSSPSSGPFSYE. The full CDR3 protein reads CASSSPSSGPFSYEQYF.

This clone was observed a few times. Sequencing ends 3 residues short of the CDR3 end; the germline J gene provides the rest. The rearrangement links TRBV5-1 to TRBJ2-3, with 9 bases aligning to TRBD1. The CDR3 has 15 residues. The V gene end was trimmed by 4 bases and the J gene end by 0 bases; junction bases not matched to a gene: 3. Germline loops: CDR1 SGHRS, CDR2 YFSETQ. CDR3 sequence reads: CASSTGGPSTDTQYF. The DNA read from the CDR3 is TGCGCCAGCAGCACAGGGGGCCCTAGCACAGATACG.

This clone was counted at least ten times. The observed sequence ends 3 residues before the CDR3 terminus, with the missing tail filled in from the germline J gene. The chain uses TRBV20-1 and TRBJ1-5; D gene unclear. The germline gives CDR1 DFQATT, CDR2 SNEGSKA (reference sequence). The CDR3 length is 14 residues. V was trimmed by 2 bases and J by 7 bases, leaving 15 bases between them. This chain's CDR3 is CSARSPGFNQPQHF. The sequenced CDR3 bases are TGCAGTGCTAGAAGCCCGGGGTTCAACCAGCCC.

Comments on this clone: The CDR3 end lies 3 residues beyond the end of the read and is filled in from the germline J gene. The rearrangement joins TRBV7-9 to TRBJ2-1; 9 bases agree with TRBD1. The CDR3 runs 15 residues. Germline lookup yields CDR1 SEHNR and CDR2 FQNEAQ (reference sequence). V shed 3 bases and J 8 bases; nucleotides not matched to a gene: 8. CDR3 bases read: TGTGCCAGCAGCTTGGCCGGACAGGGGTTCCATGAG. Its translation is CASSLAGQGFHE. The complete CDR3 sequence is CASSLAGQGFHEQFF. Based on the CDR3 plus reference TRBV7-9 and TRBJ2-1, the full variable domain is DTGVSQNPRHKITKRGQNVTFRCDPISEHNRLYWYRQTLGQGPEFLTYFQNEAQLEKSRLLSDRFSAERPKGSFSTLEIQRTEQGDSAMYLCASSLAGQGFHEQFFGPGTRLTVL.

This clone was recorded many times. CDR3 sequence: CAWSRPRASGTNEQFF. The CDR3 DNA, read in part, is TGTGCCTGGAGTAGACCTCGGGCTAGCGGGACCAATGAG. This chain uses TRBV30 with TRBJ2-1, with 9 bases aligning to TRBD2. The observed sequence ends 3 residues before the CDR3 terminus, with the missing tail filled in from the germline J gene. The V gene's germline CDR1 is GTSNPN and CDR2 SVGIG (reference sequence). The CDR3 covers 16 residues. The V gene end was trimmed by 2 bases and the J gene end by 6 bases; junction bases not matched to a gene: 11.

This clone has at least ten counts. Incomplete CDR3 DNA: TGTGCCAGCTCACCAACGGCTGACAGGGCA. This gives the protein CASSPTADRA. The entire CDR3 sequence reads CASSPTADRAAFF. V is TRBV18 and J is TRBJ1-1; 7 bases fit TRBD1. Coverage ceases 3 residues before the CDR3 finishes, and the germline J gene fills in the end. Germline V gene lookup returns CDR1 KGHSH and CDR2 LQKENI. The CDR3 extends over 13 amino acids.